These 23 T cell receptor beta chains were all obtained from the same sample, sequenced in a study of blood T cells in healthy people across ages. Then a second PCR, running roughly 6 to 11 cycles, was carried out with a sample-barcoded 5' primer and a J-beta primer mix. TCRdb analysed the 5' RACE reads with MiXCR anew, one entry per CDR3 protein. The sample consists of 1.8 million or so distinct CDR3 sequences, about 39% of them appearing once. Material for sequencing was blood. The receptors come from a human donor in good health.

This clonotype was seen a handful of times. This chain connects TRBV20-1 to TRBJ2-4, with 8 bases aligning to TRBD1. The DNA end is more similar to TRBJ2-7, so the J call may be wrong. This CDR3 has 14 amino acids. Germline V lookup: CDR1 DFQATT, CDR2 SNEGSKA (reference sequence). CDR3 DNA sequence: TGCAGTGCTAGAGCAGGGGGCGCAGTGTACGAGCAGTACTTC. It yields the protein CSARAGGAVYEQYF.

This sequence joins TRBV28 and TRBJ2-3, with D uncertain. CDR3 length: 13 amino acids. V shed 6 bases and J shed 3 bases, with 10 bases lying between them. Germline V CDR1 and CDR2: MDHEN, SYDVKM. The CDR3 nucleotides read TGTGCCAGCAGATTCCAATGGACAGATACGCAGTATTTT. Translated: CASRFQWTDTQYF.

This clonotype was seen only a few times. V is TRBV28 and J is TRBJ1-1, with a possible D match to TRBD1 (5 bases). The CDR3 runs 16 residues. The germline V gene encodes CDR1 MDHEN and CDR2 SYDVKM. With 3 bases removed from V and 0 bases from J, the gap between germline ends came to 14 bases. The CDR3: CASSLMGVLMNTEAFF. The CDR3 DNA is TGTGCCAGCAGTTTGATGGGGGTTCTTATGAACACTGAAGCTTTCTTT.

The CDR3 region is CASSLEAGGEYNEQFF. Written as DNA, the CDR3 is TGTGCCAGCAGCCTTGAGGCGGGGGGGGAATACAATGAGCAGTTCTTC. This chain joins TRBV3-1 and TRBJ2-1, with TRBD2 matching 9 bases. V was pared by 4 bases and J by 4 bases, with 8 bases of the junction left unmatched. This CDR3 comprises 16 residues. Germline V lookup: CDR1 LGHDT, CDR2 YNNKEL (reference sequence).

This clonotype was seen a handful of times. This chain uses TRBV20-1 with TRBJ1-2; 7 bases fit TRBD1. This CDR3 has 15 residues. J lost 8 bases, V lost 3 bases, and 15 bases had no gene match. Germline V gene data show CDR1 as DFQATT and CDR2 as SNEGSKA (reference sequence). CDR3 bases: TGCAGTGCTAGGAAACAGACAGGGAAAGTTGAGGGCTACACCTTC. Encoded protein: CSARKQTGKVEGYTF.

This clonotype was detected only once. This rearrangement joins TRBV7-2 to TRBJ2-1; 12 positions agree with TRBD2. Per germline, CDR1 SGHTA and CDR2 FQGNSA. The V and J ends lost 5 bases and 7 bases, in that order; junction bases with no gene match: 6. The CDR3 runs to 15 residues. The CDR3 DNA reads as TGTGCCAGCAGCAAGACTAGCGGGGGTCGAAATGAGCAGTTCTTC. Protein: CASSKTSGGRNEQFF.

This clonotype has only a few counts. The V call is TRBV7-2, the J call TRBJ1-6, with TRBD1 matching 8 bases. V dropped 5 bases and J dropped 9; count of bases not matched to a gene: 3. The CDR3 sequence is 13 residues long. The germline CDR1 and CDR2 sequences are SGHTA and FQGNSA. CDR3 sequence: CASSTGGGSPLHF. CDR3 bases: TGTGCCAGCAGCACAGGGGGGGGTTCACCCCTCCACTTT.

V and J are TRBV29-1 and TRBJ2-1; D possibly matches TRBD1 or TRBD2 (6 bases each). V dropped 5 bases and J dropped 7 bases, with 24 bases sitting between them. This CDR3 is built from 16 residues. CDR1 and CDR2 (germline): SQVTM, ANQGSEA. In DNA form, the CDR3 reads TGCAGCGTTCGGGGACTCACAGGGACCGAGGATAATGAGCAGTTCTTC. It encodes CSVRGLTGTEDNEQFF.

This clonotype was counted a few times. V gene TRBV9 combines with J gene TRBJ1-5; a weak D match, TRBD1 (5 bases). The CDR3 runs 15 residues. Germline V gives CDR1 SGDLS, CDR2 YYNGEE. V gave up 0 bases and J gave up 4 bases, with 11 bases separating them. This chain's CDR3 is CASSVDPGGNQPQHF. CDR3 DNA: TGTGCCAGCAGCGTAGATCCCGGGGGGAATCAGCCCCAGCATTTT.

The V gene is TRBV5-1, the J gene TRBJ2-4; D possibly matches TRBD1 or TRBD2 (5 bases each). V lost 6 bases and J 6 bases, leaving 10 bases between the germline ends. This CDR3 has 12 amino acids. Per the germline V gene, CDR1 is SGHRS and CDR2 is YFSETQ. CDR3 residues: CASTSGTNIQYF. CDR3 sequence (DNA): TGCGCCAGCACCTCAGGGACAAACATTCAGTACTTC.

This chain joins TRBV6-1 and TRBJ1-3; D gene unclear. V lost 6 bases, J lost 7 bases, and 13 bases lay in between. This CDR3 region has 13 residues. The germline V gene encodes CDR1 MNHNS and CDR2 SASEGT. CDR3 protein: CASSESYANTIYF. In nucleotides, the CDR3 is TGTGCCAGCAGCGAATCCTATGCGAACACCATATATTTT.

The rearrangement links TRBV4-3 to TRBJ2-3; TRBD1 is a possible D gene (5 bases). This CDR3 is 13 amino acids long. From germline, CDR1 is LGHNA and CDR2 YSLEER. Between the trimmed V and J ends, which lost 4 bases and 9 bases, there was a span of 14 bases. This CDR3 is CASSPLARGTQYF. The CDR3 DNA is TGCGCCAGCAGCCCACTCGCAAGGGGCACGCAGTATTTT.

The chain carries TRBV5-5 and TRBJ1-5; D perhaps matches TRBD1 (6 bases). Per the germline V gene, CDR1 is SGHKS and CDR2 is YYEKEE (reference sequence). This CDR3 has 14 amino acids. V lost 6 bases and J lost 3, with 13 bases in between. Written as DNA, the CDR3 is TGTGCCAGCACCTGGGGGGACACCAATCAGCCCCAGCATTTT. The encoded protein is CASTWGDTNQPQHF.

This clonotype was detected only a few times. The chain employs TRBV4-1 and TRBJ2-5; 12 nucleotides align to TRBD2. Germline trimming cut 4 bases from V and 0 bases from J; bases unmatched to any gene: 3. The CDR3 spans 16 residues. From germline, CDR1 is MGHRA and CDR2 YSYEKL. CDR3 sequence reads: CASSRGLAGYQETQYF. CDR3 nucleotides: TGCGCCAGCAGCCGCGGACTAGCGGGGTACCAAGAGACCCAGTACTTC.

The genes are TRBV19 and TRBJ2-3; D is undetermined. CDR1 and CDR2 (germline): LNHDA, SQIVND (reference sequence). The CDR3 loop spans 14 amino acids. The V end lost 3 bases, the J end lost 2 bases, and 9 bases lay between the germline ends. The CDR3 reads CASSIRQYTDTQYF. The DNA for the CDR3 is TGTGCCAGTAGTATTCGCCAGTACACAGATACGCAGTATTTT.

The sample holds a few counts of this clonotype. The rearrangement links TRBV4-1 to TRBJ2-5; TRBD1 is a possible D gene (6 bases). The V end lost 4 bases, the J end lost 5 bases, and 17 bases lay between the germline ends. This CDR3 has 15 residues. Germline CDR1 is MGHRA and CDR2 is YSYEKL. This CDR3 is CASSRRPQGKETQYF. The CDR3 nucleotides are TGCGCCAGCAGCCGCCGTCCCCAGGGGAAGGAGACCCAGTACTTC.

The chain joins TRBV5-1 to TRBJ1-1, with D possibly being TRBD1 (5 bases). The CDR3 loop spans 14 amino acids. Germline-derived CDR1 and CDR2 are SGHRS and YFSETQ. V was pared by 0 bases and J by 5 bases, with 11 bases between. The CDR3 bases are TGCGCCAGCAGCTTGGGGGCCGAGGGGACTGAAGCTTTCTTT. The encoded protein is CASSLGAEGTEAFF.

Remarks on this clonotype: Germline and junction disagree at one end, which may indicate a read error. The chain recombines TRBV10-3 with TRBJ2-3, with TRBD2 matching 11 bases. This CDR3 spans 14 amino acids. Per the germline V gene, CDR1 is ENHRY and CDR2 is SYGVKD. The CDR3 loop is CAIGTSGSTGTQYF. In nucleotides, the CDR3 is TGTGCCATCGGGACTAGCGGTAGCACAGGTACGCAGTATTTT.

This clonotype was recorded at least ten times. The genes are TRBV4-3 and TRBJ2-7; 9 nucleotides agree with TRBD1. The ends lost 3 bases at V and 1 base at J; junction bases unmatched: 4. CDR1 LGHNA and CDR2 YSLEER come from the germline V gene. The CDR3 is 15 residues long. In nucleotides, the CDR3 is TGCGCCAGCAGCCAGGGACAGGGTCATTCCTACGAGCAGTACTTC. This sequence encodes CASSQGQGHSYEQYF.

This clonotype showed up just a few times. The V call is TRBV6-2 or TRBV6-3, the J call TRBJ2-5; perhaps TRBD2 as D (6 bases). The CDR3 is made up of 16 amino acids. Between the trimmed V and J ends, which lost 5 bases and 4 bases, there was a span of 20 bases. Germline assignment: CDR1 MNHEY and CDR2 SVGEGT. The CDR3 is CASSTAGPFTRETQYF. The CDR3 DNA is TGTGCCAGCAGTACGGCGGGACCGTTTACTCGAGAGACCCAGTACTTC.

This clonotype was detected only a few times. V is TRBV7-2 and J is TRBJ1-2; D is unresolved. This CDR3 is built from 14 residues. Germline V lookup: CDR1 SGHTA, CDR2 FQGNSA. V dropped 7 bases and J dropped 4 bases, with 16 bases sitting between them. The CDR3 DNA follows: TGTGCCAGCACCGACTTAGCGGCCTCCTATGGCTACACCTTC. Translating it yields CASTDLAASYGYTF.

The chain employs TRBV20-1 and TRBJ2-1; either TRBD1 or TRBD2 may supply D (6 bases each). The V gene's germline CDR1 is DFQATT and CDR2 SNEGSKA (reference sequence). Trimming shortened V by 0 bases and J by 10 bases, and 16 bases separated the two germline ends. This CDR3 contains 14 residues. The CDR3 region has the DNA TGCAGTGCTAGAGATTCTTTGGGGGGCCCAGAGCAGTTCTTC. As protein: CSARDSLGGPEQFF.

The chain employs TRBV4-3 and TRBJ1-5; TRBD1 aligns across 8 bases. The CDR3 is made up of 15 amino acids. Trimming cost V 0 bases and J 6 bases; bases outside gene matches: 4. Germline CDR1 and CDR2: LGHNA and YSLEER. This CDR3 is CASSQDGQGAQPQHF. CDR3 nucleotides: TGCGCCAGCAGCCAAGACGGACAGGGCGCTCAGCCCCAGCATTTT.